This entry features one T cell receptor beta chain sequence. Trimming stripped 3 bases from V and 0 bases from J, with 11 bases between. Germline CDR1 reads MNHEY; CDR2 reads SMNVEV (reference sequence). CDR3 length: 16 amino acids. This sample is drawn from a study of cytomegalovirus exposure and HLA in healthy donors. The study ran its PCR with 60 Vbeta and 13 Jbeta primers. Some clones are missing from TCRdb's copy, which holds only in-frame ones; the method was immunoSEQ multiplex PCR. The sample has 100,000 to 120,000 clones; approximately 80% are singletons. The material sequenced was PBMCs. The rearrangement joins TRBV27 to TRBJ2-2, with a weak D call TRBD1 (6 bases). This receptor was taken from a young woman in good health and CMV-seronegative. The CDR3 DNA reads TGTGCCAGCAGTTTGTTTGGGGGCCCGAACACCGGGGAGCTGTTTTTT. Translation: CASSLFGGPNTGELFF.